These 21 T cell receptor beta chains were sequenced from one sample in a study of tumor-infiltrating lymphocytes in primary liver carcinoma. It was unsorted whole blood that yielded blood RNA, and germline DNA was also extracted. From approximately 550 ng of total RNA, TCR beta-specific cDNA was reverse-transcribed using a constant-region primer. The TCR beta library was amplified through three nested multiplex PCR rounds in a modified ARM-PCR procedure. The opening two PCR rounds, around 11 cycles each, paired TRBV1-TRBV30 forward primers with a C-beta reverse primer. Each CDR3 protein gets one entry after TCRdb re-called the multiplex PCR reads with MiXCR. The sample consists of approximately 310,000 distinct CDR3 sequences, 50% to 70% of them appearing once. Material: peripheral blood. These receptors were taken from a man in his forties or fifties with primary liver carcinoma and hepatitis B virus infection.

Notes on this clonotype: A read error may explain this, as a much larger clone is one base away. The chain recombines TRBV5-4 with TRBJ2-1, with D perhaps matching TRBD1 (5 bases). Germline V CDR1 and CDR2: SGHNT, YYREEE (reference sequence). The V end lost 4 bases, the J end lost 8 bases, and 10 bases lay between the germline ends. There are 12 residues in the CDR3. The CDR3 DNA sequence: TGTGCCAGCAGCGGCGCAGGGCATGAGCAGTTCTTC. This codes for CASSGAGHEQFF.

This clonotype occurred many times. This sequence joins TRBV29-1 and TRBJ2-5; the D gene is possibly TRBD2 (5 bases). V was shortened by 4 bases and J by 2 bases, with 11 bases between the two germline ends. The CDR3 has 13 amino acids. CDR1 is SQVTM, CDR2 ANQGSEA, per germline. CDR3 sequence (DNA): TGCAGCGTTGTGGCGGACTTACAAGAGACCCAGTACTTC. This translates into CSVVADLQETQYF.

This clonotype has only a few counts. The gene calls are TRBV6-5 and TRBJ1-2; no definite D call. Germline V gene data show CDR1 as MNHEY and CDR2 as SVGAGI. The CDR3 sequence is 16 residues long. V was cut by 5 bases and J by 4 bases, with 20 bases left in between. The DNA of the CDR3 is TGTGCCAGCAGTCAGGCAATAGCGGGCAGATCCTATGGCTACACCTTC. This codes for CASSQAIAGRSYGYTF.

With regard to this clonotype: This may be a read error, as it is one base from a much larger clone. The rearrangement uses TRBV4-1 and TRBJ2-1, with TRBD2 identical over 9 bases. Germline V gene lookup returns CDR1 MGHRA and CDR2 YSYEKL. This CDR3 has 17 residues. The CDR3 loop reads CTSSQDPAGTSNNEQFF. CDR3 in DNA: TGCACCAGCAGCCAAGACCCGGCCGGGACTAGCAACAATGAGCAGTTCTTC.

There are many counts of this clonotype. The gene calls are TRBV30 and TRBJ2-7; TRBD1 aligns across 7 bases. After removal of 2 bases from V and 3 bases from J, the junction contained 10 bases not matched to a gene. Germline V gives CDR1 GTSNPN, CDR2 SVGIG (reference sequence). The CDR3 has 15 amino acids. CDR3 bases: TGTGCCTGGAGTCGAGACAGGGCAAGCCTCTACGAGCAGTACTTC. It specifies CAWSRDRASLYEQYF.

Points on this clonotype: Given a much more abundant clone one base away, this may be a read error. This chain links TRBV6-2 or TRBV6-3 with TRBJ2-2; D not certain. V lost 9 bases and J 2 bases, leaving 13 bases between the germline ends. The CDR3 totals 14 residues. Germline-derived CDR1 and CDR2 are MNHEY and SVGEGT. The CDR3 coding sequence is TGTGCCAGTCGGACGGAATCAAACACCGGGGAGCTGTTTTTT. It codes for CASRTESNTGELFF.

Worth noting for this clonotype: With a much larger clone just one base away, this may be a read error. V is TRBV6-1 and J is TRBJ1-2; D uncertain. CDR3 length equals 13 residues. Germline assignment: CDR1 MNHNS and CDR2 SASEGT. The chain's CDR3 is CASSSQVGYGHTF. Written as DNA, the CDR3 is TGTGCCAGCAGTTCCCAAGTCGGCTATGGCCACACCTTC.

With regard to this clonotype: Mismatch with germline at one junction end may stem from a read error. V usage is TRBV6-2 or TRBV6-3 and J usage is TRBJ2-2; 7 bases line up with TRBD1. The CDR3 extends over 15 amino acids. Germline V CDR1 and CDR2: MNHEY, SVGEGT. CDR3 nucleotides: TGTGCCAGCAGCTACGGACAGGAACGGACCGGGGAACTGTTTTTT. This codes for CASSYGQERTGELFF.

By sample fraction, this clonotype is medium-sized. This sequence joins TRBV11-1 and TRBJ2-1; D not certain. Trimming cost V 5 bases and J 5 bases, with 10 bases left between them. The length of the CDR3 is 13 residues. Germline CDR1 reads SGHAT; CDR2 reads FQDESV (reference sequence). The CDR3 sequence: CASSVGLNNEQFF. CDR3 nucleotide sequence: TGTGCCAGCAGCGTTGGCCTGAACAATGAGCAGTTCTTC.

Comment on this clonotype: One end of the junction varies from germline; a read error may be responsible. The chain is built from TRBV11-1 and TRBJ2-2; D may be TRBD2 (5 bases). The V gene's germline CDR1 is SGHAT and CDR2 FQDESV (reference sequence). CDR3 length: 15 residues. CDR3 sequence: CASSSSIASAGEQLF. CDR3 DNA: TGTGCCAGCAGCTCCTCGATCGCATCCGCCGGGGAGCAGTTGTTT.

For this clonotype: This may be a read error, as it is one base from a much larger clone. The chain links TRBV12-3 or TRBV12-4 to TRBJ2-3; the D is unclear. This CDR3 comprises 12 residues. This chain's CDR3 is CAGSLVRMTQYF. The DNA of the CDR3 is TGTGCCGGCAGTTTGGTCCGCATGACGCAGTATTTT.

Points on this clonotype: A read error may produce the germline difference seen at one junction end. The genes are TRBV14 and TRBJ1-1, with D unclear. CDR1 and CDR2 from the germline V gene are SGHDN and FVKESK. The CDR3 length is 14 residues. In nucleotides, the CDR3 is TGTGACAGCAGCCAAGATCTATCCCGGACTGAAGCTTTCTTT. It specifies CDSSQDLSRTEAFF.

Concerning this clonotype: A read error is possible here, since a much larger clone lies one base away. The chain is built from TRBV6-5 and TRBJ2-2; the D is unclear. CDR1 is MNHEY, CDR2 SVGAGI, per germline. V lost 2 bases to trimming and J lost 5 bases, with 3 bases between them. This CDR3 has 12 residues. CDR3 bases: TGTGCCAGCAGTTACCAAACCGGGGAGCTGTTTTTT. This gives the protein CASSYQTGELFF.

A remark on this clonotype: The CDR3 does not end in the conserved phenylalanine or tryptophan, so this is likely a read error. This sequence joins TRBV10-3 and TRBJ2-3, with D uncertain. The CDR3 runs 12 residues. V shed 0 bases and J shed 4 bases, with 2 bases lying between them. Germline CDR1 reads ENHRY; CDR2 reads SYGVKD. CDR3 DNA sequence: TGTGCCATCAGTGAGTCCGCAGATACGCAGTATCTT. Its translation is CAISESADTQYL.

In the case of this clonotype: This sequence may be a read error, since a much larger clone differs from it by one base. The rearrangement joins TRBV6-5 to TRBJ2-1; the match to TRBD2 covers 7 bases. The germline V gene encodes CDR1 MNHEY and CDR2 SVGAGI. Trimming cost V 2 bases and J 6 bases; bases outside gene matches: 4. The CDR3 runs to 14 residues. The CDR3 here is CASSYGGSPNEQFF. The DNA of the CDR3 is TGTGCCAGCAGTTACGGCGGGAGCCCCAATGAGCAGTTCTTC.

This clonotype was observed a few times. The rearrangement joins TRBV5-5 to TRBJ1-1; D gene ambiguous. Between the trimmed V and J ends, which lost 3 bases and 1 base, there was a span of 19 bases. Per the germline V gene, CDR1 is SGHKS and CDR2 is YYEKEE (reference sequence). This CDR3 comprises 17 residues. The CDR3 spells CASSSPGRPGPNTEAFF. DNA for the CDR3: TGTGCCAGCAGCTCCCCCGGACGCCCTGGTCCGAACACTGAAGCTTTCTTT.

The chain carries TRBV5-4 and TRBJ1-1; 9 bases fit TRBD1. From germline, CDR1 is SGHNT and CDR2 YYREEE (reference sequence). The CDR3 contains 14 residues. The trim removed 8 bases at V and 1 base at J, leaving 6 bases unmatched. This CDR3 is CASSDRGGNTEAFF. CDR3 in DNA: TGTGCCAGTTCTGACAGGGGGGGGAACACTGAAGCTTTCTTT.

The V gene is TRBV11-3, the J gene TRBJ2-1; D is perhaps TRBD2 (5 bases). CDR1 is SGHNT and CDR2 is YENEEA in the germline V gene. V gave up 0 bases and J gave up 3 bases, with 15 bases separating them. The CDR3 runs to 17 residues. Here the CDR3 DNA reads TGTGCCAGCAGCTTAGAAAGAGGGTTAGCAAACTACAATGAGCAGTTCTTC. It yields the protein CASSLERGLANYNEQFF.

To note about this clonotype: A much larger clone is a single base away; this may be a read error. The genes are TRBV6-6 and TRBJ1-5; D is undetermined. The germline gives CDR1 MNHNY, CDR2 SVGAGI (reference sequence). The CDR3 consists of 14 residues. V lost 5 bases, J lost 7 bases, and 15 bases lay in between. This CDR3 reads CASSNPPVGQPQHF. CDR3 nucleotide sequence: TGTGCCAGCAGTAACCCCCCTGTGGGGCAGCCCCAGCATTTT.

As regards this clonotype: Given a much more abundant clone one base away, this may be a read error. The rearrangement uses TRBV4-1 and TRBJ2-1, with 7 bases that match TRBD2. The CDR3 contains 17 residues. The germline V gene encodes CDR1 MGHRA and CDR2 YSYEKL. Unmatched junction bases numbered 11, after V lost 4 bases and J lost 2 bases. CDR3 in amino acids: CASSPTLAVGTYNEQFF. The CDR3, as DNA: TGCGCCAGCAGCCCAACTCTAGCGGTAGGAACCTACAATGAGCAGTTCTTC.

A word on this clonotype: This clone may be a read error of a much larger clone one base away. The genes are TRBV29-1 and TRBJ1-5; 10 positions agree with TRBD1. The germline V gene encodes CDR1 SQVTM and CDR2 ANQGSEA. The trim removed 3 bases at V and 5 bases at J, leaving 1 base unmatched. The CDR3 is 13 residues long. In DNA, the CDR3 is TGCAGCGTTGAGGGGACAGGGGATCAGCCCCAGCATTTT. Translating it yields CSVEGTGDQPQHF.